This T cell receptor beta chain was captured in a study of regulatory T cells in long-lasting Graves disease. Background on the study: Graves' patients, newly diagnosed, had taken antithyroid drugs under 3 months.

Time point described: newly diagnosed GD, antithyroid drugs for less than 3 months. PBMCs provided the RNA from which the TCR library was made. The guidelines of the American Thyroid Association were the basis for diagnosing Graves' disease. iRepertoire HTBI primers and Arm-PCR of CDR3 regions built TCR beta libraries. TCRdb fed the multiplex PCR reads into MiXCR, producing one record per CDR3 protein. Altogether approximately 560,000 distinct CDR3 sequences are present, about 16% being singletons, with the ten largest covering around 11%. These data also featured in a second study, about T cells in Graves' hyperthyroidism and ophthalmopathy. That report adds: The TCR CDR3 was amplified in a first-round RT-PCR using the HTBI primer set.

The sample consisted of peripheral blood mononuclear cells (PBMCs), taken at new diagnosis, from a patient treated with antithyroid drugs. The receptor was derived from a man aged 18 to 35 with Graves disease.

This CDR3 reads CASSGAEDYEQYF. CDR3 DNA sequence: TGCGCCAGCAGTGGCGCCGAAGACTACGAGCAGTACTTC. J is TRBJ2-7 and V is TRBV10-1; D unclear. The germline gives CDR1 WNHNN, CDR2 SYGVQD (reference sequence). V shed 4 bases and J shed 3 bases, with 10 bases lying between them. The CDR3 loop spans 13 amino acids.